Below are 4 T cell receptor beta chains sequenced from a single sample in a study of T cell responses to AZD1222 COVID-19 vaccine. Profiling relied on immunoSEQ multiplex PCR, and the TCRdb table lists in-frame clones only, not all of them. The sample shows roughly 80,000 clones, roughly 89% of them seen only once. Sequenced material: peripheral blood, taken 28 days after the second AZD1222 dose. The receptors derive from an adult who received the AZD1222 COVID-19 vaccine.

Comments on this clone: A read error may produce the germline difference seen at one junction end. The V and J genes are TRBV12-3 or TRBV12-4 and TRBJ2-4; D may be TRBD2 (6 bases). The CDR3 contains 12 residues. CDR3 nucleotides: TGTGCCAGCAGCCCGAGATCGCGGGGCCCAACCTTC. It specifies CASSPRSRGPTF.

The rearrangement links TRBV20-1 to TRBJ2-7; TRBD2 aligns across 7 bases. CDR1 is DFQATT, CDR2 SNEGSKA, per germline (reference sequence). The ends lost 5 bases at V and 3 bases at J; junction bases unmatched: 1. This CDR3 is built from 11 residues. The CDR3 spells CSAGLGYEQYF. CDR3 DNA: TGCAGTGCTGGACTAGGCTACGAGCAGTACTTC.

This clone was observed once. The rearrangement joins TRBV7-2 to TRBJ2-1; D call uncertain. The V end was cut by 5 bases, the J end by 7 bases, with 15 bases between. Germline-derived CDR1 and CDR2 are SGHTA and FQGNSA. This CDR3 has 14 residues. CDR3: CASSPAFVINEQFF. The CDR3 bases are TGTGCCAGCAGCCCGGCGTTTGTTATTAATGAGCAGTTCTTC.

This rearrangement joins TRBV6-5 to TRBJ1-3; D is perhaps TRBD1 (6 bases). The germline V gene has CDR1 MNHEY and CDR2 SVGAGI. This CDR3 is built from 16 residues. V shed 0 bases and J shed 0 bases, with 9 bases lying between them. CDR3 DNA: TGTGCCAGCAGTTACTCGGGGACATACTCTGGAAACACCATATATTTT. Protein sequence: CASSYSGTYSGNTIYF.